The 28 T cell receptor beta chains presented below share a single source sample, sequenced in a study of T cells in Graves' hyperthyroidism and ophthalmopathy (dated by TCRdb to the late 2010s). Library construction relied on multiplex PCR. The sequencer was an Illumina HiSeq 2000. The TCR beta CDR3 regions were amplified from the RNA transcripts. For the first round of RT-PCR on the TCR CDR3, the HTBI primer set was used together with the Qiagen OneStep RT-PCR kit. The public sequencing data were trimmed at Q25 with fastp and processed into clonotypes with MiXCR by TCRdb, which kept only in-frame beta chains. Entries that share a CDR3 protein sequence are merged under the most common genes and DNA. The sample table lists 600,000 or so distinct CDR3 sequences, about 14% of them with a count of one. The ten largest clonotypes hold 12% of the sample. Sequences were obtained from blood. Receptors were obtained from a woman aged 45 to 65 with Graves' ophthalmopathy.

There are many counts of this clonotype. This chain connects TRBV7-9 to TRBJ2-1, with 12 bases identical to TRBD2. From germline, CDR1 is SEHNR and CDR2 FQNEAQ (reference sequence). CDR3 size: 17 residues. The V gene end was trimmed by 1 base and the J gene end by 3 bases; junction bases not matched to a gene: 4. The CDR3 sequence: CASSLGGLAGIYNEQFF. The DNA of the CDR3 is TGTGCCAGCAGCTTAGGAGGACTAGCGGGGATCTACAATGAGCAGTTCTTC.

This clonotype was seen many times. This chain links TRBV9 with TRBJ2-5, with D tentatively TRBD1 or TRBD2 (5 bases each). The CDR3 consists of 15 residues. CDR1 is SGDLS and CDR2 is YYNGEE in the germline V gene. V lost 3 bases and J 0 bases, leaving 12 bases between the germline ends. The CDR3 sequence is CASSDTGTNQETQYF. DNA for the CDR3: TGTGCCAGCAGCGACACCGGGACCAACCAAGAGACCCAGTACTTC.

This chain links TRBV6-1 with TRBJ2-5; a possible D gene is TRBD2 (5 bases). CDR1 and CDR2 from the germline V gene are MNHNS and SASEGT. Trimming took 7 bases from V and 2 from J, leaving 14 bases between them. This CDR3 contains 14 residues. CDR3 in amino acids: CASTLRTGQETQYF. The CDR3, as DNA: TGTGCCAGCACCCTAAGGACGGGGCAAGAGACCCAGTACTTC.

This clonotype was recorded many times. The chain combines TRBV5-1 with TRBJ1-1; D gene unclear. In germline, CDR1 is SGHRS, CDR2 YFSETQ. This CDR3 is built from 13 residues. The ends were cut back, 4 bases at V and 4 bases at J, with 11 bases in the middle. CDR3 DNA: TGCGCCAGCAGCCCTAACGGTGTCACTGAAGCTTTCTTT. As protein: CASSPNGVTEAFF.

This clonotype was detected many times. The rearrangement links TRBV5-6 to TRBJ2-7; D gene uncertain. Trimming cost V 4 bases and J 4 bases, with 15 bases left between them. CDR1 and CDR2 from the germline V gene are SGHDT and YYEEEE. CDR3 size: 14 residues. The CDR3 sequence is CASSTPGRDYEQYF. For the CDR3, the DNA is TGTGCCAGCAGCACACCGGGCCGCGATTACGAGCAGTACTTC.

This clonotype was recorded at least ten times. This sequence joins TRBV6-2 or TRBV6-3 and TRBJ2-1, with 9 bases identical to TRBD2. This CDR3 has 17 amino acids. Germline CDR1 MNHEY, CDR2 SVGEGT. Unmatched junction bases numbered 8, after V lost 5 bases and J lost 0 bases. Here the CDR3 reads CASSSRLADSSYNEQFF. The CDR3 nucleotides are TGTGCCAGCAGTAGCAGACTAGCGGATAGCTCCTACAATGAGCAGTTCTTC.

The chain links TRBV12-5 to TRBJ2-7; 7 bases fit TRBD1. The germline gives CDR1 LGHNT, CDR2 FRNRAP. The CDR3 consists of 16 residues. V shed 3 bases and J 0 bases; nucleotides not matched to a gene: 8. CDR3 bases: TGTGCTAGTGGTTTTGTCGGACAGGTTAACTCCTACGAGCAGTACTTC. This translates into CASGFVGQVNSYEQYF. The whole variable domain, filled in from reference TRBV12-5 and TRBJ2-7, reads DARVTQTPRHKVTEMGQEVTMRCQPILGHNTVFWYRQTMMQGLELLAYFRNRAPLDDSGMPKDRFSAEMPDATLATLKIQPSEPRDSAVYFCASGFVGQVNSYEQYFGPGTRLTVT.

This clonotype was seen at least ten times. V usage is TRBV11-3 and J usage is TRBJ2-1; 11 bases are a match to TRBD1. The CDR3 has 15 amino acids. J was trimmed by 7 bases and V by 3 bases; bases with no gene match: 5. In germline, CDR1 is SGHNT, CDR2 YENEEA. The DNA of the CDR3 is TGTGCCAGCAGCTTCCGGACAGGGGGCTCGAATGAGCAGTTCTTC. It translates to CASSFRTGGSNEQFF. The variable domain in full, completed from reference TRBV11-3 and TRBJ2-1, reads EAGVVQSPRYKIIEKKQPVAFWCNPISGHNTLYWYLQNLGQGPELLIRYENEEAVDDSQLPKDRFSAERLKGVDSTLKIQPAELGDSAVYLCASSFRTGGSNEQFFGPGTRLTVL.

The chain links TRBV6-5 to TRBJ1-5; D gene unclear. This CDR3 is built from 14 residues. V was trimmed by 3 bases and J by 5 bases, leaving 11 bases between them. Germline V lookup: CDR1 MNHEY, CDR2 SVGAGI. CDR3 coding DNA: TGTGCCAGCAGTTATCGGCGGAGTCATCAGCCCCAGCATTTT. It yields the protein CASSYRRSHQPQHF.

This clonotype was found a few times. This chain joins TRBV25-1 and TRBJ2-4, with 7 bases matching TRBD1. The length of the CDR3 is 14 residues. Germline V gene sequence: CDR1 MGHDK, CDR2 SYGVNS. J was trimmed by 6 bases and V by 6 bases; bases with no gene match: 8. CDR3 bases: TGTGCCAGCAGGTGGACGGGACAGCCAAACATTCAGTACTTC. Its translation: CASRWTGQPNIQYF.

This clonotype came up a few times. This CDR3 reads CASSFVGLGNEQFF. The CDR3 DNA is TGTGCCAGCAGTTTTGTTGGGTTGGGCAATGAGCAGTTCTTC. The rearrangement uses TRBV12-3 or TRBV12-4 and TRBJ2-1; no clear D. The CDR3 spans 14 residues. V was pared by 3 bases and J by 6 bases, with 12 bases between.

The DNA of the CDR3 is TGTGCCACCAGCAGAGTCACTAGCGGGGGCAATGAGCAGTTCTTC. This codes for CATSRVTSGGNEQFF. The chain combines TRBV15 with TRBJ2-1; 11 bases fit TRBD2. From germline, CDR1 is LNHNV and CDR2 YYDKDF (reference sequence). CDR3 length: 15 residues. Trimming at V came to 1 base and at J to 6 bases, leaving 2 bases not matched to a gene.

The table lists this clonotype with many counts. V and J are TRBV5-1 and TRBJ2-3, with 10 bases matching TRBD2. Germline CDR1 is SGHRS and CDR2 is YFSETQ. J lost 0 bases, V lost 1 base, and 5 bases had no gene match. The CDR3 loop spans 17 amino acids. The CDR3 protein is CASSLKGLAPSTDTQYF. CDR3 DNA: TGCGCCAGCAGCTTGAAGGGACTAGCGCCTAGCACAGATACGCAGTATTTT.

This rearrangement joins TRBV27 to TRBJ1-3; D uncertain. Deletions cut 0 bases from V and 4 bases from J, with 10 bases between. The CDR3 has 15 amino acids. Per germline, CDR1 MNHEY and CDR2 SMNVEV (reference sequence). CDR3 DNA sequence: TGTGCCAGCAGTTTATCGTCGACTACAGGAAACACCATATATTTT. This translates into CASSLSSTTGNTIYF.

This chain links TRBV4-2 with TRBJ2-2; D is possibly TRBD1 (5 bases). The germline gives CDR1 LGHNA, CDR2 YNFKEQ. This CDR3 contains 14 residues. Trimming took 0 bases from V and 11 from J, leaving 13 bases between them. The CDR3 sequence: CASSQDHGQGELFF. CDR3 nucleotides: TGTGCCAGCAGCCAAGATCATGGGCAGGGTGAGCTGTTTTTT.

This clonotype was detected only a few times. The rearrangement links TRBV30 to TRBJ2-5, with 9 bases identical to TRBD2. The CDR3 sequence is 13 residues long. The J segment lost 5 bases and the V segment lost 6 bases, leaving 7 bases of the junction unmatched. Germline CDR1 and CDR2: GTSNPN and SVGIG (reference sequence). DNA of the CDR3: TGTGCCTGTAATAGCGGGAGAAGCGAGACCCAGTACTTC. Translated, it gives CACNSGRSETQYF.

In this sample, this clonotype turned up many times. This chain connects TRBV7-9 to TRBJ1-1; D is ambiguous. Trimming took off 6 bases at V and 5 bases at J, with 19 bases between the two ends. Germline V gene sequence: CDR1 SEHNR, CDR2 FQNEAQ (reference sequence). The CDR3 covers 15 residues. The CDR3 loop reads CASRDDNFLYTEAFF. The CDR3 region has the DNA TGTGCCAGCAGAGACGACAATTTCCTGTATACTGAAGCTTTCTTT. The variable domain in full, completed from reference TRBV7-9 and TRBJ1-1, reads DTGVSQNPRHKITKRGQNVTFRCDPISEHNRLYWYRQTLGQGPEFLTYFQNEAQLEKSRLLSDRFSAERPKGSFSTLEIQRTEQGDSAMYLCASRDDNFLYTEAFFGQGTRLTVV.

This clonotype was detected many times. J is TRBJ2-1 and V is TRBV5-1, with 8 bases that match TRBD2. CDR3 length equals 12 residues. Germline V CDR1 and CDR2: SGHRS, YFSETQ. J lost 9 bases, V lost 2 bases, and 1 base had no gene match. As DNA, the CDR3 is TGCGCCAGCAGCTTAGCGGGAGTTGAGCAGTTCTTC. Its protein product is CASSLAGVEQFF.

This clonotype was counted many times. This chain uses TRBV30 with TRBJ2-1; 10 bases are a match to TRBD2. Germline CDR1 GTSNPN, CDR2 SVGIG (reference sequence). The CDR3 is made up of 14 amino acids. J lost 3 bases, V lost 3 bases, and 2 bases had no gene match. CDR3 DNA sequence: TGTGCCTGGAGGGCTAGCGGGAGCTACAATGAGCAGTTCTTC. Translating it yields CAWRASGSYNEQFF.

The V gene is TRBV7-2, the J gene TRBJ2-1; 9 nucleotides match TRBD1. This CDR3 region has 16 residues. V trimming: 4 bases; J trimming: 8 bases; junction bases outside the gene matches: 12. Per germline, CDR1 SGHTA and CDR2 FQGNSA. The CDR3 DNA reads TGTGCCAGCAGCTACAGGGGGCGCTACAATTTCGATGAGCAGTTCTTC. This translates into CASSYRGRYNFDEQFF.

This clonotype occurred many times. The chain combines TRBV7-2 with TRBJ2-1; a possible D gene is TRBD2 (5 bases). Trimming left V 8 bases short and J 8 bases short, with 13 bases between. The CDR3 is made up of 12 amino acids. CDR1 is SGHTA, CDR2 FQGNSA, per germline. The CDR3 DNA follows: TGTGCCAGCGAAGATAGCGTGGATGAGCAGTTCTTC. Its translation is CASEDSVDEQFF.

There are many counts of this clonotype. CDR3 amino acids: CASSKRQGPGYTQYF. The CDR3 DNA sequence: TGTGCCAGCAGTAAACGACAGGGACCGGGCTATACGCAGTATTTT. The chain combines TRBV6-1 with TRBJ2-3; TRBD1 matches 7 bases. CDR1 is MNHNS, CDR2 SASEGT, per germline. The J segment lost 7 bases and the V segment lost 5 bases, leaving 12 bases of the junction unmatched. CDR3 length: 15 amino acids.

This clonotype was counted many times. The rearrangement uses TRBV6-5 and TRBJ1-4; D uncertain. CDR3 size: 13 residues. V shed 2 bases and J shed 7 bases, with 8 bases lying between them. The V gene's germline CDR1 is MNHEY and CDR2 SVGAGI. This CDR3 is CASSYGGGEKLFF. The CDR3 DNA reads as TGTGCCAGCAGTTACGGTGGTGGTGAAAAACTGTTTTTT.

This clonotype has at least ten counts. This chain links TRBV6-2 or TRBV6-3 with TRBJ1-5; D remains unclear. The V gene lost 0 bases and the J gene lost 7 bases, with 7 bases spanning the gap. The CDR3 consists of 13 residues. Germline V gives CDR1 MNHEY, CDR2 SVGEGT. The CDR3 is CASSYSRLQPQHF. The CDR3 coding sequence is TGTGCCAGCAGTTACTCCAGACTACAGCCCCAGCATTTT.

In this sample, this clonotype turned up many times. The chain carries TRBV6-1 and TRBJ2-1; 13 nucleotides agree with TRBD2. This CDR3 is 15 amino acids long. The germline V gene encodes CDR1 MNHNS and CDR2 SASEGT. J was trimmed by 6 bases and V by 6 bases; bases with no gene match: 5. The CDR3, as DNA: TGTGCCAGCAGGAAGGGACTAGCGGGATCCAATGAGCAGTTCTTC. It yields the protein CASRKGLAGSNEQFF.

This clonotype was observed at least ten times. This sequence joins TRBV28 and TRBJ2-7; D gene unclear. The germline V gene encodes CDR1 MDHEN and CDR2 SYDVKM. This CDR3 region has 14 residues. V was trimmed by 5 bases and J by 0 bases, leaving 11 bases between them. CDR3 sequence reads: CASSVFGYSYEQYF. As DNA, the CDR3 is TGTGCCAGCAGTGTTTTTGGATACTCCTACGAGCAGTACTTC.

This chain uses TRBV6-2 or TRBV6-3 with TRBJ2-3; D remains ambiguous. V was shortened by 2 bases and J by 0 bases, with 9 bases between the two germline ends. CDR1 and CDR2 from the germline V gene are MNHEY and SVGEGT. The CDR3 sequence is 15 residues long. The CDR3 region has the DNA TGTGCCAGCAGTTACGACTCATCTAGCACAGATACGCAGTATTTT. Translation: CASSYDSSSTDTQYF.

The rearrangement links TRBV28 to TRBJ2-1; 16 bases align to TRBD2. The CDR3 covers 19 residues. Per the germline V gene, CDR1 is MDHEN and CDR2 is SYDVKM. V shed 6 bases and J 7 bases; nucleotides not matched to a gene: 15. CDR3 region: CASRKTPGLAGGPSNEQFF. CDR3 coding DNA: TGTGCCAGCAGAAAAACCCCGGGACTAGCGGGAGGGCCAAGTAATGAGCAGTTCTTC.